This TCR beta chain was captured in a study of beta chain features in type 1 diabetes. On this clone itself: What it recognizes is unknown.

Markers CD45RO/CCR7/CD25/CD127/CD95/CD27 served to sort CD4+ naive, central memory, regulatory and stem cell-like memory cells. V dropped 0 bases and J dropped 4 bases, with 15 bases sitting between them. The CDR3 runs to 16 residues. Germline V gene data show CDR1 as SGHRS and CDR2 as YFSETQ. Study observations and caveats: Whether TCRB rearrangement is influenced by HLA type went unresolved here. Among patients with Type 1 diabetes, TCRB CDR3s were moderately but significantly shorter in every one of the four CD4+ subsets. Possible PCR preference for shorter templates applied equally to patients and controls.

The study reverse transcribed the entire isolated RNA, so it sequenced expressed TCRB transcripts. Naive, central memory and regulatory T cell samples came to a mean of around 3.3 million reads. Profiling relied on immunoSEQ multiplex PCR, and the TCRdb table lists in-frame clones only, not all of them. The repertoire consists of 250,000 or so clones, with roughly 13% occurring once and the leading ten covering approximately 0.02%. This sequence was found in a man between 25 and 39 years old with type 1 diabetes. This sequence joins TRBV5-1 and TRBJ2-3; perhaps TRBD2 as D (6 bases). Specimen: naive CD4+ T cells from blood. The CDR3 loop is CASSLGLLGGPDTQYF. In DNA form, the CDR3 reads TGCGCCAGCAGCTTGGGACTCCTGGGAGGTCCAGATACGCAGTATTTT.